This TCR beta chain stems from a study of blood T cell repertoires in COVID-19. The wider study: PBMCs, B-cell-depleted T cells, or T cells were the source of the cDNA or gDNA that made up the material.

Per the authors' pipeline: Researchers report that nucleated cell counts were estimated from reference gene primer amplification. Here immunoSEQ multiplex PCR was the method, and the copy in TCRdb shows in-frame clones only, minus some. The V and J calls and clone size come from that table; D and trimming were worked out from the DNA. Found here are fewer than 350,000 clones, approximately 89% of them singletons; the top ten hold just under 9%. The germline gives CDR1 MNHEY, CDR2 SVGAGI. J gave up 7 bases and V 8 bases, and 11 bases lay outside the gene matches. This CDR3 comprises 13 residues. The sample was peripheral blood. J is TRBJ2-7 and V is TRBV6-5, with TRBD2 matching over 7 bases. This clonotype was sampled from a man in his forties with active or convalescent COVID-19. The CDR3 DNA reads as TGTGCCAGCCGTCTCGCGGGAGCTCTGGAGCAGTACTTC. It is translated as CASRLAGALEQYF.